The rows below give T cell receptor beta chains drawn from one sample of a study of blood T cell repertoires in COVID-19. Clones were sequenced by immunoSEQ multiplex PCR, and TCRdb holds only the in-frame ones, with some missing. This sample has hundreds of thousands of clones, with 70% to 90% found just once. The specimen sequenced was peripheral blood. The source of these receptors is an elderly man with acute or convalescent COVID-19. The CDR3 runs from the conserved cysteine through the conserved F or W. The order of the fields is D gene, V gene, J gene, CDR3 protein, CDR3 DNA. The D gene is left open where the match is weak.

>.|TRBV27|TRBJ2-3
CACKSLFSTDTQYF
TGTGCCTGCAAATCACTTTTTAGCACAGATACGCAGTATTTT
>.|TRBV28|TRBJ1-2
CASSPPGLVRGYTF
TGTGCCAGCAGCCCCCCGGGACTGGTTCGGGGCTACACCTTC
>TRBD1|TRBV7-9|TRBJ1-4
CASSPRTGLQEKLFF
TGTGCCAGCAGCCCGAGGACAGGGCTTCAGGAAAAACTGTTTTTT
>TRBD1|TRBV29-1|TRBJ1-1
CSVARGITEAFF
TGCAGCGTTGCCAGGGGGATCACTGAAGCTTTCTTT
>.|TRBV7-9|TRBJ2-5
CASSLGGTHQETQYF
TGTGCCAGCAGCTTAGGAGGGACACACCAAGAGACCCAGTACTTC
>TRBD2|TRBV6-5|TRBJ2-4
CASSRPGGSSIQYF
TGTGCCAGCAGTCGACCCGGGGGGTCAAGCATTCAGTACTTC
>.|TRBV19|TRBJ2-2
CASRVRQGGTGELFF
TGTGCCAGTAGGGTCCGACAGGGAGGCACCGGGGAGCTGTTTTTT
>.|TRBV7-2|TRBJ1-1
CASSLFRVNTEAFF
TGTGCCAGCAGCTTATTCCGGGTGAACACTGAAGCTTTCTTT
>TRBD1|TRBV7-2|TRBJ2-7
CASSLRRLGQGVEQYF
TGTGCCAGCAGCCTCAGAAGGTTGGGACAGGGTGTCGAGCAGTACTTC
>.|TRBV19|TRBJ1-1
CASSIGSGVLNTEAFF
TGTGCCAGTAGTATAGGTTCGGGAGTCCTGAACACTGAAGCTTTCTTT